This T cell receptor (beta chain) was documented in a study of OX40 agonist ivuxolimab in advanced cancers. TCRdb's table, derived via immunoSEQ multiplex PCR, lists solely in-frame clones and lacks some. This sample has just over 95,000 clones, with about 85% found just once. The CDR3 has 14 amino acids. Germline V gene lookup returns CDR1 SGHNT and CDR2 YENEEA. Between the trimmed V and J ends, which lost 3 bases and 2 bases, there was a span of 10 bases. The chain employs TRBV11-3 and TRBJ2-5, with a weak D call TRBD2 (5 bases). This clonotype originated in an adult with an advanced solid tumor such as melanoma, head and neck, liver or kidney cancer. Sequences were derived from CD4+ or CD8+ T cells sorted from blood, sampled in a trial of the OX40 agonist ivuxolimab. CDR3: CASSFLSGQETQYF. CDR3 coding DNA: TGTGCCAGCAGCTTCCTGAGCGGACAAGAGACCCAGTACTTC.